The 13 T cell receptor beta chains below come from one sample, sequenced in a study of cytomegalovirus exposure and HLA in healthy donors. Use of 60 Vbeta and 13 Jbeta primers characterized the PCR. Assay: immunoSEQ multiplex PCR; the TCRdb copy retains only in-frame clones and omits some. This sample has nearly 110,000 clones, with around 85% found just once. Input material: PBMCs. These receptors were collected from a man aged 55 to 69 in good health and CMV-seronegative.

This chain connects TRBV7-3 to TRBJ2-3, with D unclear. Trimming pared 1 base from V and 5 bases from J, leaving 7 bases between. Germline V lookup: CDR1 SGHTA, CDR2 FQGTGA. The CDR3 has 13 amino acids. In DNA, the CDR3 is TGTGCCAGCAGCTTAAACTTTGGAGATACGCAGTATTTT. Amino acids: CASSLNFGDTQYF.

The chain joins TRBV19 to TRBJ2-3; TRBD2 agrees at 13 bases. Per germline, CDR1 LNHDA and CDR2 SQIVND (reference sequence). After removal of 1 base from V and 1 base from J, the junction contained 2 bases not matched to a gene. This CDR3 has 17 amino acids. The CDR3 DNA sequence: TGTGCCAGTAGTATAGCCGGGACTAGCGGGGGCACAGATACGCAGTATTTT. It yields the protein CASSIAGTSGGTDTQYF.

V and J are TRBV9 and TRBJ2-7; the D is unclear. Germline lookup yields CDR1 SGDLS and CDR2 YYNGEE. The ends were cut back, 0 bases at V and 2 bases at J, with 9 bases in the middle. This CDR3 is built from 14 residues. The CDR3: CASSVVGNTYEQYF. CDR3 DNA sequence: TGTGCCAGCAGCGTAGTGGGCAACACCTACGAGCAGTACTTC.

CDR3 in amino acids: CASSRTTGNYGYTF. Here the CDR3 DNA reads TGTGCCAGCAGCCGTACGACAGGGAACTATGGCTACACCTTC. The V call is TRBV7-8, the J call TRBJ1-2, with TRBD1 matching 7 bases. V dropped 5 bases and J dropped 2; count of bases not matched to a gene: 5. The CDR3 extends over 14 amino acids. Germline-derived CDR1 and CDR2 are SGHVS and FQNEAQ.

This clone was found once. The genes are TRBV5-1 and TRBJ2-7; 9 nucleotides agree with TRBD1. The CDR3 loop spans 13 amino acids. V shed 6 bases and J 4 bases; nucleotides not matched to a gene: 5. Germline V gives CDR1 SGHRS, CDR2 YFSETQ. In DNA, the CDR3 is TGCGCCAGCACTTTGACAGGGGGGTACGAGCAGTACTTC. Protein sequence: CASTLTGGYEQYF. The full variable domain, with the rest looked up from reference TRBV5-1 and TRBJ2-7, is KAGVTQTPRYLIKTRGQQVTLSCSPISGHRSVSWYQQTPGQGLQFLFEYFSETQRNKGNFPGRFSGRQFSNSRSEMNVSTLELGDSALYLCASTLTGGYEQYFGPGTRLTVT.

The J gene is TRBJ1-4, the V gene TRBV30, with TRBD1 matching over 7 bases. V trimming: 4 bases; J trimming: 6 bases; junction bases outside the gene matches: 11. CDR1 GTSNPN and CDR2 SVGIG come from the germline V gene (reference sequence). CDR3 size: 15 residues. The CDR3 loop is CAWIPLGQGDEKLFF. The CDR3 coding sequence is TGTGCCTGGATCCCGCTGGGGCAGGGGGATGAAAAACTGTTTTTT.

The rearrangement links TRBV7-2 to TRBJ2-7; 10 positions agree with TRBD2. Per germline, CDR1 SGHTA and CDR2 FQGNSA. V dropped 2 bases and J dropped 4; count of bases not matched to a gene: 14. The CDR3 totals 18 residues. The CDR3 DNA is TGTGCCAGCAGCTTACGTCCTAGCGGGGGTAAACAGGCATACGAGCAGTACTTC. This encodes CASSLRPSGGKQAYEQYF.

In this sample, this clone turned up a few times. The CDR3 DNA reads as TGCGCCAGCAGCTTCGACAGGGTTCCCTCCGAGCAGTACTTC. Translated, it gives CASSFDRVPSEQYF. V and J are TRBV5-1 and TRBJ2-7, with TRBD1 matching 7 bases. Germline V CDR1 and CDR2: SGHRS, YFSETQ. The CDR3 extends over 14 amino acids. With 2 bases clipped from V and 6 bases from J, the junction kept 8 bases outside the gene matches.

CDR3 sequence: CASSLGGATKTQYF. The CDR3 DNA follows: TGCGCCAGCAGCTTAGGGGGGGCCACGAAGACCCAGTACTTC. The gene calls are TRBV5-1 and TRBJ2-5, with a possible D match to TRBD2 (7 bases). V shed 2 bases and J shed 6 bases, with 14 bases lying between them. Germline loops: CDR1 SGHRS, CDR2 YFSETQ. The CDR3 runs to 14 residues.

This rearrangement joins TRBV2 to TRBJ2-1, with D perhaps TRBD1 (5 bases). The CDR3 has 15 residues. The ends were cut back, 1 base at V and 6 bases at J, with 13 bases in the middle. CDR1 is SNHLY, CDR2 FYNNEI, per germline. The CDR3 here is CASSEDSTGGNEQFF. For the CDR3, the DNA is TGTGCCAGCAGTGAAGACTCTACAGGCGGCAATGAGCAGTTCTTC.

This clone was seen a handful of times. This chain connects TRBV7-3 to TRBJ2-5; 14 nucleotides match TRBD2. The CDR3 totals 16 residues. Germline values: CDR1 SGHTA, CDR2 FQGTGA. J gave up 4 bases and V 4 bases, and 5 bases lay outside the gene matches. Written as DNA, the CDR3 is TGTGCCAGCAGCTCCGGACTAGCGGGGGGCCCAGAGACCCAGTACTTC. Translated, it gives CASSSGLAGGPETQYF.

The chain employs TRBV12-2 and TRBJ2-7; the table names TRBD2, a call not compared with the DNA. TRBV12-2 is annotated as a pseudogene. The CDR3 covers 15 residues. CDR3 sequence: CASRLAPGKWYEQYF. The DNA of the CDR3 is TGTGCAAGTCGCTTAGCGCCCGGGAAATGGTACGAGCAGTACTTC.

This chain joins TRBV6-6 and TRBJ1-1, with D possibly matching TRBD1 (5 bases). The CDR3 consists of 15 residues. The germline gives CDR1 MNHNY, CDR2 SVGAGI (reference sequence). Trimming removed 0 bases from V and 3 bases from J, with 11 bases in between. The DNA of the CDR3 is TGTGCCAGCAGTTACTCGGGAGGAGGGGACACTGAAGCTTTCTTT. This translates into CASSYSGGGDTEAFF.